This is a list of T cell receptor beta chains from one sample in a study of T cell responses to AZD1222 COVID-19 vaccine. Assay used: immunoSEQ multiplex PCR; TCRdb lists only in-frame clones, some missing. This table holds under 200,000 clones, around 92% found once. Material: peripheral blood, obtained on day 0 of AZD1222 vaccination. These receptors all stem from an adult in good health. Both conserved end residues are part of each CDR3. The order of the fields is CDR3 length, V gene, clone size, D gene, J gene, CDR3 protein, CDR3 DNA. D genes are given only for firm matches. A row's size may be missing; if present it is once, few, many or a size class.

>15|TRBV5-4|once|TRBD1|TRBJ1-1
CASSYPTGGGTEAFF
TGTGCCAGCAGCTACCCCACAGGGGGAGGGACTGAAGCTTTCTTT
>12|TRBV25-1|.|.|TRBJ1-1
CASSEFGQKAFF
TGTGCCAGCAGTGAGTTTGGACAGAAGGCTTTCTTT
>14|TRBV25-1|.|.|TRBJ1-1
CASSELGGGTEAFF
TGTGCCAGCAGTGAATTGGGGGGAGGCACTGAAGCTTTCTTT
>14|TRBV24-1|.|TRBD1|TRBJ2-1
CATSAGTVNNEQFF
TGTGCCACCAGTGCCGGGACAGTGAACAATGAGCAGTTCTTC
>12|TRBV5-1|few|.|TRBJ2-5
CASSLVGETQYF
TGCGCCAGCAGCTTGGTTGGGGAGACCCAGTACTTC
>13|TRBV10-3|.|.|TRBJ2-1
CAIRGNSYNEQFF
TGTGCCATCAGGGGGAACTCCTACAATGAGCAGTTCTTC
>16|TRBV7-6|.|TRBD1|TRBJ2-5
CASSLADGTGSETQYF
TGTGCCAGCAGCTTAGCTGATGGGACAGGGTCAGAGACCCAGTACTTC
>14|TRBV11-2|.|TRBD1|TRBJ2-5
CASSLLTGPLSQYF
TGTGCCAGCAGCTTATTGACAGGGCCCTTGTCCCAGTACTTC
>14|TRBV2|.|.|TRBJ1-5
CASGDFRGNQPQHF
TGTGCCAGCGGGGACTTCAGGGGCAATCAGCCCCAGCATTTT
>15|TRBV11-2|.|.|TRBJ1-1
CASSLMTGRDTEAFF
TGTGCCAGCAGCTTAATGACCGGGAGGGACACTGAAGCTTTCTTT
>15|TRBV5-1|.|TRBD1|TRBJ1-2
CASSLAQGVNYGYTF
TGCGCCAGCAGCTTGGCCCAGGGGGTTAACTATGGCTACACCTTC
>15|TRBV2|.|.|TRBJ2-7
CASSETGGQVNEQYF
TGTGCCAGCAGTGAAACGGGGGGACAGGTTAACGAGCAGTACTTC
>13|TRBV19|.|.|TRBJ2-7
CASSTDGWGEQYF
TGTGCCAGTAGTACGGACGGGTGGGGCGAGCAGTACTTC
>13|TRBV10-3|.|.|TRBJ1-2
CAISEQGGVGYTF
TGTGCCATCAGTGAGCAAGGGGGGGTTGGCTACACCTTC
>17|TRBV9|.|.|TRBJ2-3
CASSPLGLRVGTDTQYF
TGTGCCAGCAGCCCGCTGGGCCTGAGGGTAGGGACAGATACGCAGTATTTT
>14|TRBV27|few|.|TRBJ1-6
CASSPSGLGGLLHF
TGTGCCAGCAGTCCCTCCGGTCTAGGAGGGCTTCTCCACTTT
>16|TRBV23-1|once|.|TRBJ2-1
CASSQSGGVKHNEQFF
TGCGCCAGCAGTCAATCAGGAGGGGTGAAACACAATGAGCAGTTCTTC
>14|TRBV5-3|.|.|TRBJ1-2
CARSSRVLPIGYTF
TGTGCCAGAAGCTCCAGGGTCCTCCCGATTGGCTACACCTTC
>18|TRBV5-1|.|TRBD2|TRBJ2-3
CASSPGLAGGTSTDTQYF
TGCGCCAGCAGCCCGGGACTAGCGGGAGGCACTAGCACAGATACGCAGTATTTT
>16|TRBV9|.|.|TRBJ1-3
CASSSSLRSSGNTIYF
TGTGCCAGCAGCTCCTCGCTCAGGAGCTCTGGAAACACCATATATTTT
>15|TRBV6-5|.|.|TRBJ2-2
CASSYEVGGQEELFF
TGTGCCAGCAGTTACGAGGTTGGGGGGCAGGAGGAGCTGTTTTTT
>12|TRBV14|.|.|TRBJ2-7
CASSLGGHEQYF
TGTGCCAGCAGCCTGGGGGGTCACGAGCAGTACTTC
>17|TRBV4-1|once|.|TRBJ1-1
CASSQDFPGPMNTEAFF
TGCGCCAGCAGCCAAGATTTCCCCGGCCCAATGAACACTGAAGCTTTCTTT
>14|TRBV3-1/TRBV3-2|.|TRBD1|TRBJ1-6
CASSLRTGTSPLHF
TGTGCCAGCAGCCTACGGACAGGGACCTCACCCCTCCACTTT
>14|TRBV27|.|.|TRBJ2-7
CASSLVGGAYEQYF
TGTGCCAGCAGTTTAGTGGGTGGAGCCTACGAGCAGTACTTC
>15|TRBV11-2|once|.|TRBJ2-3
CASSTGRAYTDTQYF
TGTGCCAGCAGCACGGGGAGAGCCTACACAGATACGCAGTATTTT
>16|TRBV7-3|.|TRBD1|TRBJ2-7
CASSLTGTGSSYEQYF
TGTGCCAGCAGCTTAACTGGGACAGGGAGCTCCTACGAGCAGTACTTC
>13|TRBV7-2|few|TRBD1|TRBJ1-6
CASSLGQGEALHF
TGTGCCAGCAGCTTGGGACAGGGGGAGGCCCTCCACTTT
>14|TRBV10-2|.|.|TRBJ1-1
CASRMDRARLQAFF
TGCGCCAGCAGGATGGACCGTGCCCGGCTACAAGCTTTCTTT